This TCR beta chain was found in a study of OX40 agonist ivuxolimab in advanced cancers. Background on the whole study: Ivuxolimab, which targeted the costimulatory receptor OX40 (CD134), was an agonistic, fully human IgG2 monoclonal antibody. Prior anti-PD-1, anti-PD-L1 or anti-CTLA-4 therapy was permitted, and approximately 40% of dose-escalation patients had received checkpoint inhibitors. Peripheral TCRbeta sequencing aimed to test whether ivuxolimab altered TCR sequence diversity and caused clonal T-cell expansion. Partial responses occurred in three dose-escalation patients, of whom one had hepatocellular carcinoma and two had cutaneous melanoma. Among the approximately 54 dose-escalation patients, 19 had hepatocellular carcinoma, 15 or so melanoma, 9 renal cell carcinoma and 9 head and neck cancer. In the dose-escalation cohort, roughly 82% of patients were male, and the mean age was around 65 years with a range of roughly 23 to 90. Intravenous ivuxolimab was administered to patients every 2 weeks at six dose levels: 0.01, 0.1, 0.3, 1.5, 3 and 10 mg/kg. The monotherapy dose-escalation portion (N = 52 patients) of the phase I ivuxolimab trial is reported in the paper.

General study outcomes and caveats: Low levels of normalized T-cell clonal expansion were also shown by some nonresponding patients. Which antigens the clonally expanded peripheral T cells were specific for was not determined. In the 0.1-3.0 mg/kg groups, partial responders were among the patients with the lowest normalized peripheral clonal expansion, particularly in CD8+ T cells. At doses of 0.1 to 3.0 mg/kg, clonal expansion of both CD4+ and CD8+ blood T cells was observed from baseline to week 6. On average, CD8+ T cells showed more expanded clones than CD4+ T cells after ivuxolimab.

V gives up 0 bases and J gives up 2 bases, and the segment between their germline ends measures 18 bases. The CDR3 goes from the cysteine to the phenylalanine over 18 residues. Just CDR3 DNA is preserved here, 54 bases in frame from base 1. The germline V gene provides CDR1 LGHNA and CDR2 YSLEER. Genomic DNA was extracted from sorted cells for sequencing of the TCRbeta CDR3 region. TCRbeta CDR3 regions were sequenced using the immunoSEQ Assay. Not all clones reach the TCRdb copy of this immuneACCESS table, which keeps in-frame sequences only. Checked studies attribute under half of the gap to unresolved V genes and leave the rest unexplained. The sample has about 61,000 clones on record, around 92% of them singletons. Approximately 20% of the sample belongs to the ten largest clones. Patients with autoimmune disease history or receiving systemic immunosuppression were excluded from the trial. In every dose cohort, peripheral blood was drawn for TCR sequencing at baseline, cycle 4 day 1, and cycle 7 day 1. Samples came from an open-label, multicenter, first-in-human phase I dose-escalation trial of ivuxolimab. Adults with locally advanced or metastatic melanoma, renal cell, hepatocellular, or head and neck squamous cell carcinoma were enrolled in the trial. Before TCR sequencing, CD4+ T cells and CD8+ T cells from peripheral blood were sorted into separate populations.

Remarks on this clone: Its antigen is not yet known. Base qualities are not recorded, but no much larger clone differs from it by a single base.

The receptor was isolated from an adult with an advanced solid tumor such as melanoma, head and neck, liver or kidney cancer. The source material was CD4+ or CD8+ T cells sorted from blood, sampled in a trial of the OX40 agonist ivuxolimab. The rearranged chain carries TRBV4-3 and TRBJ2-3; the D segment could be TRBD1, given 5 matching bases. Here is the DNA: TGCGCCAGCAGCCAAGATCCAGGGCCAGGGCCCCTCACAGATACGCAGTATTTT. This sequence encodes CASSQDPGPGPLTDTQYF.